This T cell receptor beta chain was retrieved from a study of cytomegalovirus exposure and HLA in healthy donors. The CDR3 runs 17 residues. The germline V gene has CDR1 SGHRS and CDR2 YFSETQ. Trimming at V came to 2 bases and at J to 4 bases, leaving 13 bases not matched to a gene. Findings and caveats of the study: The study dropped some indistinguishable V segments, TRBV6-2 and TRBV6-3 among them. Overall, some 160 TCR beta chains were annotated as cytomegalovirus-associated. In a later analysis, CMV-associated beta chains were mostly HLA-associated, it appeared.

Details on this clone: Its antigen is unidentified.

The PCR employed 60 Vbeta primers together with 13 Jbeta primers. Produced via immunoSEQ multiplex PCR; TCRdb's table is partial and in-frame only. The sample lists about 140,000 clones; about three quarters were seen once. This chain connects TRBV5-1 to TRBJ2-5; TRBD1 aligns across 8 bases. Sequencing used PBMCs. The sequence derives from a human donor in good health. The CDR3, as DNA: TGCGCCAGCAGCTTATCCCCGAGTGGACAGGGTAGAGAGACCCAGTACTTC. Amino acid sequence: CASSLSPSGQGRETQYF.